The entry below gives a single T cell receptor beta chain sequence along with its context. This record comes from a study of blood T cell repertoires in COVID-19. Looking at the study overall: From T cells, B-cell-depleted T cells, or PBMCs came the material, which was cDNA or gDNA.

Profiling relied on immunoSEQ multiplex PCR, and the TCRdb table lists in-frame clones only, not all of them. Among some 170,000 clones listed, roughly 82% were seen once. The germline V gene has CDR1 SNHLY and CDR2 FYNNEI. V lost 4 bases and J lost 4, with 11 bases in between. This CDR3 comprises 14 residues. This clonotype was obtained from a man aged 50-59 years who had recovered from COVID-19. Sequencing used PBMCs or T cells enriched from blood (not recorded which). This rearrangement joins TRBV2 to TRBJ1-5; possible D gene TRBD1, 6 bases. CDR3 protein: CASSGQETNQPQHF. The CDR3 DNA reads TGTGCCAGCAGTGGACAGGAGACAAATCAGCCCCAGCATTTT.